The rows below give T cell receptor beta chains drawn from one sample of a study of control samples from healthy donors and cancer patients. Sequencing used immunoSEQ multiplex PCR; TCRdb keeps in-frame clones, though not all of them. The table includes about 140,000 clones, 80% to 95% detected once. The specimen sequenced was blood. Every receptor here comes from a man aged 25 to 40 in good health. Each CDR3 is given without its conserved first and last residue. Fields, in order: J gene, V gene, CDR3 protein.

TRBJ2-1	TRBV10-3	AISESWRGNEQF
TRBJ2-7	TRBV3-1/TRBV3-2	ASSREYEQY
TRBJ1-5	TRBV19	ASSMEWGIQPQH
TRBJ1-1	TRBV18	ASSPQTGGNGAEAF
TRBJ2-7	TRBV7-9	ASSSTEYYEQY
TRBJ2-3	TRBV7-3	ASSLMGLADTQY
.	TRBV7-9	ASSLSSQDEQF
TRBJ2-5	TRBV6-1	ASSEWASGSSETQY
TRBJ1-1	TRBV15	ATSRGAGTEAF
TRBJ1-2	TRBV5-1	ASSLGFGVGYT
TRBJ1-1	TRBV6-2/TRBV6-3	ASSPGGGAEAF
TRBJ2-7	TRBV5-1	ASSPGTGGYEQY
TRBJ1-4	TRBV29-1	SVEGGEKLF
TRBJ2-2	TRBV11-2	ASSILAGGPGELF
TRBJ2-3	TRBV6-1	ASSVSPGLAGGWNTQY
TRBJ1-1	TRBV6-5	ASSSRTGRNTEAF
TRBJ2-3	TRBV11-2	ASSLEGGPSTDTQY
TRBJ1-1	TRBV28	ASRVLSGNTEAF
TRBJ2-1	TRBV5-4	ASSPGPRSDEQF
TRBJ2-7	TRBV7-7	ASSLVGTGALYEQY
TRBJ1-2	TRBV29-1	SVGTSGANYGYT
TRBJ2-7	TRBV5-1	ASSVGLAPYEEQY
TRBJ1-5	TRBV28	ASSLHWFRQVSNQPQH
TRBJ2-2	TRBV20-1	SASSSGRSNTGELF
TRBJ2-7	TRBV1	TSSQVGSPYEQY
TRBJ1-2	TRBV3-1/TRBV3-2	ASSLQGYGYT
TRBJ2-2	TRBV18	ASSPDRGYTGELF
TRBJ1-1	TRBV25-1	ASSETNEAF
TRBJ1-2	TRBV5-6	ASSLTGAVYGYT
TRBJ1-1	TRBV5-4	ASSFSPSKYKNTEAF
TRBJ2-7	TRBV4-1	ASSRPGQGPEEQY
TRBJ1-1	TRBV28	ASSKRQRPGVPEAF
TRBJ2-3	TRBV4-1	ASSQLAPTDTQY
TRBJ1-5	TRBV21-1	ASSKRGVGPQH
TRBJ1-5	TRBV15	ATSRVGQGTYSNQPQH
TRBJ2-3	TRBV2	ASSRQGTDTQY
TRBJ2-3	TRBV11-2	ASSSSWDTQY
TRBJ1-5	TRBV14	ASSQGGIYQPQH
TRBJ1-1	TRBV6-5	ASSPDQTPRSEAF
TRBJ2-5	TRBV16	ASSQVRGGSETQY
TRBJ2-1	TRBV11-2	ASRGRVAGTNEQF
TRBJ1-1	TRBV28	ASLGGARGRTEAF
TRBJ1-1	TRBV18	ASSPPVRGMNTEAF
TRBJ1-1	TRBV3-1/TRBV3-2	ASSQTWEAF
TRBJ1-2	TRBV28	ASWSSGTTL
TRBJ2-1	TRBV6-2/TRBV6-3	ASSYGEQGGMF
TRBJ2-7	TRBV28	AGATSGGIEQY
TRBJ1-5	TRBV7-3	ASSLAGGKPQH
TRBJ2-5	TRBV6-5	ASSQTWYQETQY
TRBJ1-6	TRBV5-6	ASSLDAGRGHSPLH
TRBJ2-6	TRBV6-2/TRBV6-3	ASSRHLGRGPGANVLT
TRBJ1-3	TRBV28	ASSSTGREGNTIY
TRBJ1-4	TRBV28	ASSPSRGLFGEKLF